The rows below give T cell receptor beta chains drawn from one sample of a study of CD8+CD57+ T cells in acquired aplastic anemia. TCRdb ran MiXCR on the reads and lists one entry per CDR3 protein. The sample shows 250,000 to 300,000 distinct CDR3 sequences, 50% to 70% of them seen only once. The sequenced material came from sorted CD4+, CD8+, or CD8+CD57+ T cells (not recorded which) from PBMCs. The receptors derive from a human donor with severe aplastic anemia or a healthy control (not recorded which). CDR3s include the opening cysteine and the closing phenylalanine or tryptophan. The D gene is left open where the match is weak. For some rows the clone size is stated as once, few or many, or as a class when expanded; others skip it.

d_call	j_call	v_call	clone_size	cdr3_nt	cdr3_aa
TRBD1	TRBJ1-1	TRBV29-1	-	TGCAGCGTTGGGGGACAGGGGGCGGCTGAAGCTTTCTTT	CSVGGQGAAEAFF
-	TRBJ1-3	TRBV10-1	once	TGCGCCAGCAGTGTCTCAGGGGGAAACACCATATATTTT	CASSVSGGNTIYF
-	TRBJ1-1	TRBV5-1	once	TGCGCCAGCAGCCCCAAGGGGAACACTGAAGCTTTCTTT	CASSPKGNTEAFF
TRBD1	TRBJ2-7	TRBV10-3	-	TGTGCCATCAGTATACAGGGGGCAGCATACGAGCAGTACTTC	CAISIQGAAYEQYF
-	TRBJ2-1	TRBV7-9	many	TGTGCCAGCAGCTTAGCGAGAGGGATTGGGGAGCAGTTCTTC	CASSLARGIGEQFF
-	TRBJ1-2	TRBV20-1	-	TGCAGTGCTAGACGGGGGGGCCCAAACTATGGCTACACCTTC	CSARRGGPNYGYTF
-	TRBJ1-4	TRBV7-2	-	TGTGCCAGCAGCGCAAGGGTAGCTACTAATGAAAAACTGTTTTTT	CASSARVATNEKLFF
TRBD2	TRBJ2-7	TRBV7-6	-	TGTGCTAGCAGCCCAACGACTAGCGGGAGTGGCGAGCAGTACTTC	CASSPTTSGSGEQYF
-	TRBJ1-1	TRBV12-5	many	TGTGCTAGTGGACTTAAGGCCATTAGTACTGAAGCTTTCTTT	CASGLKAISTEAFF
-	TRBJ1-1	TRBV6-1	many	TGTGCCAGCAGTGAACTGGCAGGGAGGGATACTGAAGCTTTCTTT	CASSELAGRDTEAFF
-	TRBJ1-1	TRBV20-1	-	TGCAGTGCTAGTGCGGGGGCGGACAACACTGAAGCTTTCTTT	CSASAGADNTEAFF
-	TRBJ1-1	TRBV19	-	TGTGCCAGTAGTATTGGCAGGGTGTTTGCTGAAGCTTTCTTT	CASSIGRVFAEAFF
-	TRBJ1-1	TRBV24-1	few	TGTGCCACCAGTGATTTGGGACTTCGTGAAGCTTTCTTT	CATSDLGLREAFF
-	TRBJ2-3	TRBV20-1	-	TGCAGTGCTAGTGGGAGTTCCACAGATACGCAGTATTTT	CSASGSSTDTQYF
-	TRBJ2-5	TRBV20-1	-	TGCAGTGCTAGTCATGCGGCGAAGGAGACCCAGTACTTC	CSASHAAKETQYF
TRBD2	TRBJ2-3	TRBV7-3	-	TGTGCCAGCAGCTTAGGCCTAGCGGGGGGGCGGGGCACAGATACGCAGTATTTT	CASSLGLAGGRGTDTQYF
TRBD2	TRBJ2-2	TRBV2	few	TGTGGACTAGCGGGTTGGAACACCGGGGAGCTGTTTTTT	CGLAGWNTGELFF
TRBD2	TRBJ2-5	TRBV29-1	many	TGCAGCGTGATGACTAGCGGGGGAGAGACCCAGTACTTC	CSVMTSGGETQYF